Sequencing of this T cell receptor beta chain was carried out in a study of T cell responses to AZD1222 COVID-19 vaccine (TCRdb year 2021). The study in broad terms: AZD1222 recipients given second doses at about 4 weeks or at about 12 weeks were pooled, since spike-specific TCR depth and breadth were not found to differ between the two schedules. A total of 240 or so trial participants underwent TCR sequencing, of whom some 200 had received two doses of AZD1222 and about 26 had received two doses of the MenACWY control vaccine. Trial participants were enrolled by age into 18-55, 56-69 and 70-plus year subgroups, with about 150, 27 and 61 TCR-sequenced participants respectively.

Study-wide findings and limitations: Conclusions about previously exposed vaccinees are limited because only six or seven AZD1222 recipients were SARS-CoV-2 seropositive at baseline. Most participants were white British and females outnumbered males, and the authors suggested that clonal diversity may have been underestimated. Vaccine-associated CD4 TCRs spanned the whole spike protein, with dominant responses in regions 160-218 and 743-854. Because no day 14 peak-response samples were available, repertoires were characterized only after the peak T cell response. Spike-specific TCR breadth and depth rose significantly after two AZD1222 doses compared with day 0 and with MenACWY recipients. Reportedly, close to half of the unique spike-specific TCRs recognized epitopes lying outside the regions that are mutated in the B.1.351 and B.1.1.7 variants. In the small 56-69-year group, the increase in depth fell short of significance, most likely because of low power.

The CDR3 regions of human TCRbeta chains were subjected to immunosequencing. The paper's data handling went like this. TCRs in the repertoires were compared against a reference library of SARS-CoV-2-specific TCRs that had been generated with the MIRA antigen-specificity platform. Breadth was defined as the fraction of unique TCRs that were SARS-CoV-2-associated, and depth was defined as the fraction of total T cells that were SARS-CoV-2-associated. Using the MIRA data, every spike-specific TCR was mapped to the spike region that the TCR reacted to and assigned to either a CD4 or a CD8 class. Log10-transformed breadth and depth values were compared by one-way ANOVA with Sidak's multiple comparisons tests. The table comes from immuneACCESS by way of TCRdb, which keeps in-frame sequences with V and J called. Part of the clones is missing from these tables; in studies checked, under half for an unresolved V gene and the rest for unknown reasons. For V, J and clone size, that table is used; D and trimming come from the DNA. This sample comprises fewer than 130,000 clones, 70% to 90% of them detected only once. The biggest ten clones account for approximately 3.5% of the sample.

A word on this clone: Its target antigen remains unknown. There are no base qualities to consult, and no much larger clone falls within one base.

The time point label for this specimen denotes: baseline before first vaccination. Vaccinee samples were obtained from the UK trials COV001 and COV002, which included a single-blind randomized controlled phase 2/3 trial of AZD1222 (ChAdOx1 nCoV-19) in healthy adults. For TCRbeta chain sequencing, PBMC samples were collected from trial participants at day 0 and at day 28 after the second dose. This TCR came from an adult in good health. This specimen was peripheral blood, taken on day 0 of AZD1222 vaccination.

The nucleotides are TGTGCCAGCGGCCGGGCGATTGACACTGAAGCTTTCTTT. This encodes CASGRAIDTEAFF. The sequence is built from TRBV5-5 and TRBJ1-1; no D gene can be assigned with confidence. Taken from the germline V gene (reference sequence), the CDR1 and CDR2 loops are SGHKS and YYEKEE. Spanning cysteine to phenylalanine, the CDR3 consists of 13 amino acids. Only the CDR3 portion is preserved as DNA: 39 bases, with reading frame beginning at the first base. The V end loses 7 bases and the J end loses 3 bases, and a stretch of 13 bases separates them.